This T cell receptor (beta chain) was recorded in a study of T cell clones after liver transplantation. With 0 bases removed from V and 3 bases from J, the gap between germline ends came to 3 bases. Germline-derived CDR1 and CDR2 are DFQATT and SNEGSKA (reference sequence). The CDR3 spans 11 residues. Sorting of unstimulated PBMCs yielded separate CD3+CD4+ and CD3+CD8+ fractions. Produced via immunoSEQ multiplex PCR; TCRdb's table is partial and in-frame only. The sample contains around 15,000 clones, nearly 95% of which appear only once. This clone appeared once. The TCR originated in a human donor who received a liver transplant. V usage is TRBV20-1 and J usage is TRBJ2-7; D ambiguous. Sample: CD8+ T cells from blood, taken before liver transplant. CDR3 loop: CSARESYEQYF. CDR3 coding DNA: TGCAGTGCTAGAGAGAGCTACGAGCAGTACTTC.